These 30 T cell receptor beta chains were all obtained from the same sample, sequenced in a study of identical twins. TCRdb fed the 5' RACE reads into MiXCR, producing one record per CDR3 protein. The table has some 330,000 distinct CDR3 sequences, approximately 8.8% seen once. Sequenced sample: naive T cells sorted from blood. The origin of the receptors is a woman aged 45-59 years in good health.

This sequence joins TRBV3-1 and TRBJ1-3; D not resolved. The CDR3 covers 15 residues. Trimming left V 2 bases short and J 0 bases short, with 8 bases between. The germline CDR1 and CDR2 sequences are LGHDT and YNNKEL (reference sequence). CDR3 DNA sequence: TGTGCCAGCAGCCAACAGGCCAACTCTGGAAACACCATATATTTT. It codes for CASSQQANSGNTIYF.

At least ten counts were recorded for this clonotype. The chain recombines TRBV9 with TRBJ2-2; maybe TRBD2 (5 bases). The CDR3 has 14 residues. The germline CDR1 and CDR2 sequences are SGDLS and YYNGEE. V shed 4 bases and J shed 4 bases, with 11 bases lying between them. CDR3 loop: CASSPRTPTGELFF. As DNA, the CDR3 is TGTGCCAGCAGCCCTCGGACTCCCACCGGGGAGCTGTTTTTT.

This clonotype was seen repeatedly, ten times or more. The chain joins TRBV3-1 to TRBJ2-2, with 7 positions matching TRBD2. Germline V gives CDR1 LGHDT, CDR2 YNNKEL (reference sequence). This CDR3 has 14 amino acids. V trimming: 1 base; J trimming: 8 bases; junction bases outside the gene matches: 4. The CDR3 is CASSQVAGVGELFF. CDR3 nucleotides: TGTGCCAGCAGCCAAGTGGCGGGAGTGGGGGAGCTGTTTTTT.

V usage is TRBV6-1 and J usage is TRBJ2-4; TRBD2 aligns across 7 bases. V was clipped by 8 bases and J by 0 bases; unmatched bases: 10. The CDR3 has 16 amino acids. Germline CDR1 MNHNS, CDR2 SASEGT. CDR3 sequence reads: CASGLGGSTAKNIQYF. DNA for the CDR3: TGTGCCAGCGGGTTGGGCGGGAGTACAGCCAAAAACATTCAGTACTTC.

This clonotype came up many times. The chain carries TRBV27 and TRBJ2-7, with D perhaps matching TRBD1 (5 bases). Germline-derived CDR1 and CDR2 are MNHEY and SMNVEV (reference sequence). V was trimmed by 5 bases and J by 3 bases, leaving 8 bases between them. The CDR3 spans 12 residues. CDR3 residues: CASSRQGYEQYF. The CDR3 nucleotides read TGTGCCAGCAGTCGTCAGGGCTACGAGCAGTACTTC.

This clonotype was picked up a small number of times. The CDR3 sequence: CATSSGGGNYGYTF. The CDR3 DNA is TGTGCCACCAGCAGTGGGGGAGGTAACTATGGCTACACCTTC. The V gene is TRBV15, the J gene TRBJ1-2, with TRBD1 as a possible D gene (5 bases). This CDR3 is built from 14 residues. The germline CDR1 and CDR2 sequences are LNHNV and YYDKDF (reference sequence). V was trimmed by 3 bases and J by 1 base, leaving 9 bases between them.

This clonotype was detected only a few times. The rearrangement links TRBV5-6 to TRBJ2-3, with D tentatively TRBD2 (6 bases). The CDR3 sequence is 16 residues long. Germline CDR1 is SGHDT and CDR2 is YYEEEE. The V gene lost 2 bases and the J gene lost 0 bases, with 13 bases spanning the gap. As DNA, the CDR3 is TGTGCCAGCAGCTTTCTGCCGGGAGCTAGCACAGATACGCAGTATTTT. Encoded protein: CASSFLPGASTDTQYF.

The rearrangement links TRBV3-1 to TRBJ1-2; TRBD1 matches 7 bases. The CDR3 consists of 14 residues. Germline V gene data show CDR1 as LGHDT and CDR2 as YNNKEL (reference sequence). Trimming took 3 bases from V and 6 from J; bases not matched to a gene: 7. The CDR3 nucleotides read TGTGCCAGCAGCCAGAAAGGGACAGCCCATGGCTACACCTTC. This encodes CASSQKGTAHGYTF.

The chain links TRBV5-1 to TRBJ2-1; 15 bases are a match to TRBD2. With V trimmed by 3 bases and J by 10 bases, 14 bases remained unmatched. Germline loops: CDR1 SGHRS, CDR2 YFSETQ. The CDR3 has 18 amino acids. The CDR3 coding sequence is TGCGCCAGCAGCTCCTGGACAGGTGGACTAGCGGGAGGGGGAGAGCAGTTCTTC. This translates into CASSSWTGGLAGGGEQFF.

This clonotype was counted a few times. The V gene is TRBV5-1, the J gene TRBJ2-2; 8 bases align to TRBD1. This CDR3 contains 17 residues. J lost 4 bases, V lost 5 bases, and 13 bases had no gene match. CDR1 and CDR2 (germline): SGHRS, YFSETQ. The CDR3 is CASRPFSGGMSTGELFF. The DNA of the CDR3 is TGCGCCAGCAGACCCTTCTCAGGGGGCATGAGCACCGGGGAGCTGTTTTTT.

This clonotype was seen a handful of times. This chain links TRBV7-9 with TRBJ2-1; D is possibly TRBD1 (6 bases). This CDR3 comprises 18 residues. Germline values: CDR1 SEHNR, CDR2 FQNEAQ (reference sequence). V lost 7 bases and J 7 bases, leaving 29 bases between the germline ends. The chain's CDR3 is CASTTIPQGISYGNEQFF. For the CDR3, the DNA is TGTGCCAGCACCACTATACCACAGGGAATTTCTTATGGGAATGAGCAGTTCTTC.

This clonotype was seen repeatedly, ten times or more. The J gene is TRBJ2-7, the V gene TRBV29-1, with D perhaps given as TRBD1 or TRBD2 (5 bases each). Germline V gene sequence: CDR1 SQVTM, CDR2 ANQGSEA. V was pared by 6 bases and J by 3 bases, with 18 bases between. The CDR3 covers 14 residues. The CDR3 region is CSVSLGLGDYEQYF. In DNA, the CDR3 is TGCAGCGTCTCACTAGGACTGGGGGACTACGAGCAGTACTTC.

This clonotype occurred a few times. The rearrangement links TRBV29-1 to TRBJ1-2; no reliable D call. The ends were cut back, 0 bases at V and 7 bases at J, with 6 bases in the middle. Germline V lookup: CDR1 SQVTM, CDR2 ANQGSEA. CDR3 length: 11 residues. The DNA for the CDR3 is TGCAGCGTTGAAGATCATAGTGGCTACACCTTC. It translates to CSVEDHSGYTF.

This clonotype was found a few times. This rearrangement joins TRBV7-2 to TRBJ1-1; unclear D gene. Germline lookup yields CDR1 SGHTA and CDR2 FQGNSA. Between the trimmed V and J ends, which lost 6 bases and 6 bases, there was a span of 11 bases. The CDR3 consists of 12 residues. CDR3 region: CASSYVRAEAFF. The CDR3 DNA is TGTGCCAGCAGTTATGTTCGAGCTGAAGCTTTCTTT.

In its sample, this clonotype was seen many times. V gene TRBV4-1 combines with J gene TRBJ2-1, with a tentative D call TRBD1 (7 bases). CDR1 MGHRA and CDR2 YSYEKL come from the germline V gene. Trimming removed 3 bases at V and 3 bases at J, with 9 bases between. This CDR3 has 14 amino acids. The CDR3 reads CASSQRDSYNEQFF. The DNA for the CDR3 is TGCGCCAGCAGCCAGCGGGACAGCTACAATGAGCAGTTCTTC.

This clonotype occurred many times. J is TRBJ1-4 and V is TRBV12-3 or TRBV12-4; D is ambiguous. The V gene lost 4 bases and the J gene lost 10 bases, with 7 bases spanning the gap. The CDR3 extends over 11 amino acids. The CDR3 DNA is TGTGCCAGCAGTTCAACCCGAAAACTGTTTTTT. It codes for CASSSTRKLFF.

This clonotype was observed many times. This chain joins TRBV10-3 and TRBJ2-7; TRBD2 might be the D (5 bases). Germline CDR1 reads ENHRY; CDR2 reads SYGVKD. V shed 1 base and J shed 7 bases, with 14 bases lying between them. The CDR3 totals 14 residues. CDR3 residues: CAISELAAAGEQYF. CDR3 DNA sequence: TGTGCCATCAGTGAGTTGGCAGCCGCGGGTGAGCAGTACTTC.

The CDR3 spells CASSFSPVAGWQETQYF. In nucleotides, the CDR3 is TGTGCCAGCAGTTTCTCCCCTGTGGCAGGGTGGCAAGAGACCCAGTACTTC. The chain has TRBV28 and TRBJ2-5; D might be TRBD1 (5 bases). The CDR3 loop spans 17 amino acids. Germline CDR1 reads MDHEN; CDR2 reads SYDVKM. The germline V and J ends were trimmed by 3 bases and 2 bases, with 19 bases remaining between them.

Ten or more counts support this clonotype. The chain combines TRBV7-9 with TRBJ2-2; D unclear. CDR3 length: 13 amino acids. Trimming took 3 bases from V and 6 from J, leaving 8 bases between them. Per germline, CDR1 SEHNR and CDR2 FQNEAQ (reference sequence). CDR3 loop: CASSLFSAGELFF. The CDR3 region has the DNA TGTGCCAGCAGCTTGTTTTCCGCCGGGGAGCTGTTTTTT.

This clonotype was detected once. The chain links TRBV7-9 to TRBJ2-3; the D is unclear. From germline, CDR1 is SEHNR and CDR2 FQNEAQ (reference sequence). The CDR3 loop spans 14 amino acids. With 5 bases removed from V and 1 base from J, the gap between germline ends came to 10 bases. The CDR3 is CASSPDGRTDTQYF. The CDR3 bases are TGTGCCAGCAGCCCGGACGGACGCACAGATACGCAGTATTTT.

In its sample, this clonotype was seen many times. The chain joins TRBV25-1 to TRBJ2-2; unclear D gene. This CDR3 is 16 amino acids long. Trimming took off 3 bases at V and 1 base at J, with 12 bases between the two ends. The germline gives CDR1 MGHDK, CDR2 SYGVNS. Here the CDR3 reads CASSDPGLKNTGELFF. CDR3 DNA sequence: TGTGCCAGCAGTGATCCCGGGCTGAAGAACACCGGGGAGCTGTTTTTT.

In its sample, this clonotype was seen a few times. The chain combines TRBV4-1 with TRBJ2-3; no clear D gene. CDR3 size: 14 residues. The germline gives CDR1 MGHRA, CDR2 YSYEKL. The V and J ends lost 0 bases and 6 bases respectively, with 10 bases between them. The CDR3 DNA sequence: TGCGCCAGCAGCCAAGATGTGTCCGCGGATACGCAGTATTTT. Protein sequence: CASSQDVSADTQYF.

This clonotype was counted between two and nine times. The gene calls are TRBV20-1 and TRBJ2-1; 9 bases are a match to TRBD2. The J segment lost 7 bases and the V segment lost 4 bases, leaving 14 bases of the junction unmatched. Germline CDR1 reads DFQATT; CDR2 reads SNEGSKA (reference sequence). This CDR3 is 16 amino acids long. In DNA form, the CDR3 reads TGCAGTGCTAACAACCCGACTAGCGGTAAAAGGAATGAGCAGTTCTTC. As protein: CSANNPTSGKRNEQFF.

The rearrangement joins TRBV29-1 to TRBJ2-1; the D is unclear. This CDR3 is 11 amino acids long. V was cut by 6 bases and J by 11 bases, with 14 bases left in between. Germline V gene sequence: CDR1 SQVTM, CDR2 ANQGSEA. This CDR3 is CSVFTGTKQFF. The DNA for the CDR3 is TGCAGCGTCTTCACTGGAACGAAGCAGTTCTTC.

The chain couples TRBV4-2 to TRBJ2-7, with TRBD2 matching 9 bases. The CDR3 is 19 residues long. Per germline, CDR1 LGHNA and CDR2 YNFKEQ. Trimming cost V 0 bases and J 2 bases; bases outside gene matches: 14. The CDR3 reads CASSQEGVIKREAPYEQYF. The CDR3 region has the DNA TGTGCCAGCAGCCAAGAGGGGGTTATTAAGCGGGAGGCCCCCTACGAGCAGTACTTC.

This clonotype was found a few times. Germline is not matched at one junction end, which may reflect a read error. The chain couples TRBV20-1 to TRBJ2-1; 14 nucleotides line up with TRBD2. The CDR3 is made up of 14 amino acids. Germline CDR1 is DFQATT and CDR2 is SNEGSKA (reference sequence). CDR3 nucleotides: TGCAGTGCAACACCGGGACTAGCGGGAGAACCACGGTACTTC. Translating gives CSATPGLAGEPRYF.

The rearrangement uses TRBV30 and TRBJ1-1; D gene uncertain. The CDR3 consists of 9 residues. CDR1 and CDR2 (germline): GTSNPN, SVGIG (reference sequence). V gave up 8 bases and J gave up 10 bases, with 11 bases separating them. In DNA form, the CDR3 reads TGTGCCGGCGGGGAAAGAGCTTTCTTT. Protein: CAGGERAFF.

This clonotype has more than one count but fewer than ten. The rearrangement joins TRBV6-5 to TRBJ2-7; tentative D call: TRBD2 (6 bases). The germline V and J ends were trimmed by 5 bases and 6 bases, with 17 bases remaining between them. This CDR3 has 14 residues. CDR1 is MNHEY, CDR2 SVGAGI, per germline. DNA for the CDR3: TGTGCCAGCAGTGCGACAGTTTTGGGAGGCGAGCAGTACTTC. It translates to CASSATVLGGEQYF.

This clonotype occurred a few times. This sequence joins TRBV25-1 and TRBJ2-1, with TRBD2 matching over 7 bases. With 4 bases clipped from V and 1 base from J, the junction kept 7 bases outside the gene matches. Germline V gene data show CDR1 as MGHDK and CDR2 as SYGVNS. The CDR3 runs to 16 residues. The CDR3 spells CASSVISGGSYNEQFF. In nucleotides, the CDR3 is TGTGCCAGCAGTGTTATATCGGGAGGATCCTACAATGAGCAGTTCTTC.

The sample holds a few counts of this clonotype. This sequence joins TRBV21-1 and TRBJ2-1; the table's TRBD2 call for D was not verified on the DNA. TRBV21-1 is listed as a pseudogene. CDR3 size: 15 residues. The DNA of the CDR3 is TGTGCCAGCAGCAAGGGACTAGCGGGACGCAATGAGCAGTTCTTC. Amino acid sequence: CASSKGLAGRNEQFF.